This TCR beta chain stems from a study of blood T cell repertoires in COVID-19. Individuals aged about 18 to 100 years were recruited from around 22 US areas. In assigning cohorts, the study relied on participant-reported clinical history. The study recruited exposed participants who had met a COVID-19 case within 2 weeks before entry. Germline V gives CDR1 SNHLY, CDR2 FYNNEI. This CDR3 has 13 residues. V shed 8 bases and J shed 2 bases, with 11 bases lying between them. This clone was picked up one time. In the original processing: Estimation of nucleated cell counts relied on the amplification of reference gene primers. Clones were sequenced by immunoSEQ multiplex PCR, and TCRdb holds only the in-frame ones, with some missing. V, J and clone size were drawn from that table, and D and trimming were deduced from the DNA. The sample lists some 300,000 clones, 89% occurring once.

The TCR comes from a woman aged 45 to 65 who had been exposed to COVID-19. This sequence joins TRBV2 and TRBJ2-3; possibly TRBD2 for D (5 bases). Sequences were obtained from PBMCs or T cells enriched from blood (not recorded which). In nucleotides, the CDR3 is TGTGCCAGCCCTAGCCCCGACACAGATACGCAGTATTTT. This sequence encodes CASPSPDTDTQYF. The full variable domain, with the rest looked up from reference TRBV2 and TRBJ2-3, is EPEVTQTPSHQVTQMGQEVILRCVPISNHLYFYWYRQILGQKVEFLVSFYNNEISEKSEIFDDQFSVERPDGSNFTLKIRSTKLEDSAMYFCASPSPDTDTQYFGPGTRLTVL.